The entry below describes one T cell receptor (beta chain). No antigen is known for it. Per-base quality was not reported, and no clone a single base away is much larger than it. These data originate in a study of T cell responses to AZD1222 COVID-19 vaccine (dated by TCRdb to about 2021). Broadly, across the study: AZD1222 recipients whose second dose came at about 4 weeks and those whose second dose came at about 12 weeks were combined into one group, since spike-specific TCR depth and breadth did not differ between the two schedules. Trial participants were enrolled by age into subgroups of 18-55, 56-69 and 70-plus years, and around 150, 29 and 61 TCR-sequenced participants, respectively, were included in these subgroups. A total of 230 to 250 trial participants underwent TCR sequencing, of whom some 210 received two doses of AZD1222 and some 26 received two doses of the MenACWY control vaccine.

Broader findings and caveats from the paper: The vaccine-associated CD4 TCRs covered the entire spike protein, and the dominant responses fell in regions 160-218 and 743-854. Conclusions about previously exposed vaccinees are limited because only six or seven AZD1222 recipients were SARS-CoV-2 seropositive at baseline. After two AZD1222 doses, both the breadth and the depth of spike-specific TCRs were significantly higher than at day 0 and than in MenACWY recipients. The 56-69-year group was small, and its depth increase did not reach significance, likely because of low power. Nearly half of unique spike-specific TCRs reportedly recognized epitopes outside regions mutated in the B.1.351 and B.1.1.7 variants. No day 14 peak-response samples were available, so repertoires were characterized only after the peak T cell response. Participants were mostly white British and included more females than males, and it was suggested by the authors that clonal diversity may have been underestimated.

The CDR3 regions of human TCRbeta chains were analyzed by immunosequencing. In the authors' own workflow: Repertoire TCRs were checked for matches against a reference library of SARS-CoV-2-specific TCRs that had been generated using the MIRA antigen-specificity platform. Breadth was defined as the fraction of unique TCRs that were SARS-CoV-2-associated, and depth was defined as the fraction of total T cells that were SARS-CoV-2-associated. Using the MIRA data, each spike-specific TCR was mapped to the spike region that the TCR reacts to and placed in a CD4 or CD8 class. Log10-transformed breadth and depth values were compared by one-way ANOVA with Sidak's multiple comparisons tests. The immuneACCESS repertoire file appears here via TCRdb, limited to in-frame rearrangements. These files lack a portion of the clones; in checked studies, under half of the deficit traces to unresolved V genes, and the cause of the others is not known. V, J and clone size are taken as reported in that table, and D and trimming were inferred from the DNA itself. The sample has more than 85,000 clones on record, roughly nine tenths of them singletons. 6% to 8% of the sample is taken by the ten largest.

The sample's time point label, in plain terms: baseline before first vaccination. Vaccinee samples were obtained from the UK trials COV001 and COV002, which included a single-blind randomized controlled phase 2/3 trial of AZD1222 (ChAdOx1 nCoV-19) in healthy adults. For TCRbeta chain sequencing, PBMC samples were collected from trial participants at day 0 and at day 28 after the second dose. V lost 4 bases and J lost 2 bases, and the count of bases not matched to a germline gene is 5. The CDR3 runs 14 amino acids, cysteine and phenylalanine included. Only CDR3 DNA is held: 42 bases, read in frame from base 1. The CDR1 and CDR2 encoded by the germline V gene are SQVTM and ANQGSEA.

Specimen: peripheral blood, collected on day 0 of AZD1222 vaccination. This chain joins TRBV29-1 to TRBJ2-3; 8 central nucleotides agree with TRBD2. The TCR was taken from an adult in good health. The nucleotide sequence is given as TGCAGCGTTGCGCGGGGGGCCAACACAGATACGCAGTATTTT. It codes for CSVARGANTDTQYF.